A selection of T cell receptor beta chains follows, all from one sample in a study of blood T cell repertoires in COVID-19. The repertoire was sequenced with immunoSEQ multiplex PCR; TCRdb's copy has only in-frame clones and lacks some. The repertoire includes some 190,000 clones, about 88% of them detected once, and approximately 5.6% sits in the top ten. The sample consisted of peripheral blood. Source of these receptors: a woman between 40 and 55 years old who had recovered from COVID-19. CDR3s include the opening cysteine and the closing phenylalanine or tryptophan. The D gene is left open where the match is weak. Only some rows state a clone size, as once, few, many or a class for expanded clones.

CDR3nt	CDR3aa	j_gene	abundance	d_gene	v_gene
TGTGCCAGCACCGTACAGGGATCTAACTATGGCTACACCTTC	CASTVQGSNYGYTF	TRBJ1-2	.	.	TRBV2
TGCAGTGCCTCCGGGGTCTATGGCTACACCTTC	CSASGVYGYTF	TRBJ1-2	.	.	TRBV20-1
TGTGCCAGCAGTCCATCCTACGGGTCCCGGCGGGGGGAGCAGTACTTC	CASSPSYGSRRGEQYF	TRBJ2-7	.	TRBD2	TRBV28
TGTGCCTGGAGTGTAGGGGGCTACGAGCAGTACTTC	CAWSVGGYEQYF	TRBJ2-7	.	.	TRBV30
TGTGCCAGCTCACTCCAGGACAGGGGGGGTAACGAGCAGTACTTC	CASSLQDRGGNEQYF	TRBJ2-7	.	TRBD1	TRBV18
TGTGCCAGCAGCTCAGCGACAGGAACCTACGAGCAGTACTTC	CASSSATGTYEQYF	TRBJ2-7	.	.	TRBV7-8
TGTGCCAGCAGCCCGATGGGAGGGAACACCGGGGAGCTGTTTTTT	CASSPMGGNTGELFF	TRBJ2-2	.	.	TRBV14
TGCGCCAGCAGCCCGGGGACAGGGGGCGCCGAGCAGTACTTC	CASSPGTGGAEQYF	TRBJ2-7	.	TRBD1	TRBV5-1
TGTGCCTGGAGACCGGGATGGACCTACGAGCAGTACTTC	CAWRPGWTYEQYF	TRBJ2-7	.	.	TRBV30
TGTGCCTGGAGGTTAGCGGGGTCCTCCTACGAGCAGTACTTC	CAWRLAGSSYEQYF	TRBJ2-7	.	TRBD2	TRBV30
TGTGCCAGCAGGCGAACGGAGGGCGCGCACACCGGGGAGCTGTTTTTT	CASRRTEGAHTGELFF	TRBJ2-2	.	.	TRBV7-9
TGTGCCAGCAGTGATACTAGCGGGAGTCCAGAGACCCAGTACTTC	CASSDTSGSPETQYF	TRBJ2-5	few	TRBD2	TRBV25-1
TGTGCCAGCAGCTTGAGGGCCGGGGGATCTGGAAACACCATATATTTT	CASSLRAGGSGNTIYF	TRBJ1-3	.	.	TRBV7-2
TGTGCCAGCAGCCAACCGGACAGGCCTCCCAAGCAGTTCTTC	CASSQPDRPPKQFF	TRBJ2-1	few	TRBD1	TRBV4-2